Below, 10 T cell receptor beta chains from the same sample are listed, as sequenced in a study of T cell responses to AZD1222 COVID-19 vaccine. Using immunoSEQ multiplex PCR, the repertoire was profiled, and TCRdb retains in-frame clones only, with some absent. The sample shows 70,000 to 100,000 clones, approximately 85% of them seen only once. This material consisted of peripheral blood, taken 28 days after the second AZD1222 dose. The receptors originated from an adult who received the AZD1222 COVID-19 vaccine.

The chain carries TRBV4-1 and TRBJ2-7; D remains ambiguous. Germline-derived CDR1 and CDR2 are MGHRA and YSYEKL. V was cut by 5 bases and J by 0 bases, with 8 bases left in between. The CDR3 extends over 13 amino acids. CDR3 in DNA: TGCGCCAGCAGCGAGATAGACTCCTACGAGCAGTACTTC. It is translated as CASSEIDSYEQYF.

The chain has TRBV5-1 and TRBJ2-7; TRBD1 matches 10 bases. After removal of 3 bases from V and 4 bases from J, the junction contained 10 bases not matched to a gene. Germline V CDR1 and CDR2: SGHRS, YFSETQ. The CDR3 is 16 residues long. The CDR3, as DNA: TGCGCCAGCAGCTCACAGTCCGGGACAGGGGTATACGAGCAGTACTTC. Translation gives CASSSQSGTGVYEQYF.

This chain uses TRBV12-5 with TRBJ1-1, with a possible D match to TRBD1 (5 bases). Trimming took 4 bases from V and 4 from J, leaving 7 bases between them. CDR1 is LGHNT and CDR2 is FRNRAP in the germline V gene. The CDR3 runs to 12 residues. The CDR3 bases are TGTGCTAGTGGTTCCGACAGCACTGAAGCTTTCTTT. Amino acids: CASGSDSTEAFF.

V is TRBV11-2 and J is TRBJ2-7; no firm D call. Germline CDR1 and CDR2: SGHAT and FQNNGV. The CDR3 extends over 16 amino acids. V was pared by 0 bases and J by 5 bases, with 17 bases between. CDR3 nucleotides: TGTGCCAGCAGCTTAGAAGTAGGGCTAACACTCGACGAGCAGTACTTC. Translated: CASSLEVGLTLDEQYF.

The CDR3 nucleotides are TGTGCCAGTAGTAATGAAGGGGAATTCTACAATGAGCAGTTCTTC. Protein product: CASSNEGEFYNEQFF. The rearrangement uses TRBV19 and TRBJ2-1; possibly TRBD1 for D (5 bases). Trimming cost V 4 bases and J 3 bases, with 13 bases left between them. The CDR3 contains 15 residues. The germline V gene has CDR1 LNHDA and CDR2 SQIVND (reference sequence).

CDR3 sequence reads: CASSLPPGILRENTGELFF. For the CDR3, the DNA is TGTGCCAGCAGCTTACCTCCGGGGATTTTGCGGGAGAACACCGGGGAGCTGTTTTTT. This chain connects TRBV7-8 to TRBJ2-2, with a possible D match to TRBD2 (6 bases). V lost 2 bases and J 1 base, leaving 20 bases between the germline ends. CDR3 length: 19 amino acids. Per the germline V gene, CDR1 is SGHVS and CDR2 is FQNEAQ.

This chain links TRBV4-1 with TRBJ2-5; D remains ambiguous. Trimming took 0 bases from V and 3 from J, leaving 8 bases between them. CDR1 MGHRA and CDR2 YSYEKL come from the germline V gene. The CDR3 consists of 14 residues. In nucleotides, the CDR3 is TGCGCCAGCAGCCAAGATCTGGCGAAAGAGACCCAGTACTTC. Protein: CASSQDLAKETQYF.

The rearrangement joins TRBV19 to TRBJ2-7, with 8 bases aligning to TRBD2. In germline, CDR1 is LNHDA, CDR2 SQIVND (reference sequence). The CDR3 consists of 15 residues. J gave up 0 bases and V 5 bases, and 6 bases lay outside the gene matches. CDR3 sequence: CASSPTGGSSYEQYF. CDR3 nucleotide sequence: TGTGCCAGTAGTCCAACGGGGGGGAGCTCCTACGAGCAGTACTTC.

The V and J genes are TRBV4-2 and TRBJ2-7, with 8 bases fitting TRBD1. CDR3 length: 16 residues. Trimming took 2 bases from V and 1 from J; bases not matched to a gene: 7. CDR1 is LGHNA, CDR2 YNFKEQ, per germline. DNA for the CDR3: TGTGCCAGCAGCCAACAATCCGGGACAGGATCCTACGAGCAGTACTTC. This sequence encodes CASSQQSGTGSYEQYF.

The gene calls are TRBV2 and TRBJ1-5; D perhaps matches TRBD1 (6 bases). From germline, CDR1 is SNHLY and CDR2 FYNNEI. The CDR3 has 16 residues. V was trimmed by 8 bases and J by 4 bases, leaving 21 bases between them. CDR3 in amino acids: CASRGSTGTKNQPQHF. DNA of the CDR3: TGTGCCAGCCGTGGTTCAACAGGGACGAAAAATCAGCCCCAGCATTTT.